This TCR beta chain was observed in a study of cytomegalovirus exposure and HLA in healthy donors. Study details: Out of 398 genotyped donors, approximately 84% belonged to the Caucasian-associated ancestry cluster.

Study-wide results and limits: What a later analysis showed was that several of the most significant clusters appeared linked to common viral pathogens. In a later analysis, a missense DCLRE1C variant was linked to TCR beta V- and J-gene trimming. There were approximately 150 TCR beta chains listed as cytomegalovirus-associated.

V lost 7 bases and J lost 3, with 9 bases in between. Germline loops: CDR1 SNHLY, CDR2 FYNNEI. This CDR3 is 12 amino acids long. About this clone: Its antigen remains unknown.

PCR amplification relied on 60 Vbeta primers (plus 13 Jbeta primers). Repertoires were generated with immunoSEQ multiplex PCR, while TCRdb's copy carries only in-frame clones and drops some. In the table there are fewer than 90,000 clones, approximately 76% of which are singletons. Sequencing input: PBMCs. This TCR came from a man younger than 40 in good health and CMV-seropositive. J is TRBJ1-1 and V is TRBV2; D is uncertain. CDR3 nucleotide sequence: TGTGCCAGCATTACGAGGGACACTGAAGCTTTCTTT. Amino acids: CASITRDTEAFF.